These 11 T cell receptor beta chains were all obtained from the same sample, sequenced in a study of blood T cell repertoires in COVID-19. Profiled with immunoSEQ multiplex PCR; TCRdb holds only in-frame clones, not every one. Of about 250,000 clones listed, nearly 90% are singletons. Sequencing input: peripheral blood. Every receptor here comes from a man aged 18 to 35 with active or convalescent COVID-19.

V usage is TRBV18 and J usage is TRBJ2-5; 11 nucleotides match TRBD2. This CDR3 is 15 amino acids long. V was clipped by 3 bases and J by 4 bases; unmatched bases: 4. The germline gives CDR1 KGHSH, CDR2 LQKENI. The DNA for the CDR3 is TGTGCCAGCTCACCCGAGGGACTAGCGGTAGAGACCCAGTACTTC. Translating gives CASSPEGLAVETQYF.

The V gene is TRBV25-1, the J gene TRBJ2-3; no clear D gene. This CDR3 region has 14 residues. Trimming stripped 6 bases from V and 2 bases from J, with 12 bases between. Germline lookup yields CDR1 MGHDK and CDR2 SYGVNS. CDR3 amino acids: CASRAKDYTDTQYF. Written as DNA, the CDR3 is TGTGCCAGCAGGGCCAAAGATTACACAGATACGCAGTATTTT.

The chain combines TRBV6-4 with TRBJ1-1; D is possibly TRBD1 (5 bases). Germline assignment: CDR1 MRHNA and CDR2 SNTAGT. The CDR3 runs 12 residues. Deletions cut 4 bases from V and 11 bases from J, with 14 bases between. As DNA, the CDR3 is TGTGCCAGCAGTGGGGGCTGCTTTTGGGCTTTCTTT. This translates into CASSGGCFWAFF.

The CDR3 DNA reads as TGTGCCAGCAGCGTATACGGGGGTAGTGATACGCAGTATTTT. It codes for CASSVYGGSDTQYF. This chain links TRBV9 with TRBJ2-3; a possible D gene is TRBD2 (6 bases). The germline V gene has CDR1 SGDLS and CDR2 YYNGEE. The CDR3 is 14 residues long. The V gene lost 1 base and the J gene lost 6 bases, with 12 bases spanning the gap.

The chain carries TRBV6-4 and TRBJ2-3; TRBD1 is a possible D gene (6 bases). Trimming cost V 4 bases and J 5 bases, with 13 bases left between them. This CDR3 contains 14 residues. From germline, CDR1 is MRHNA and CDR2 SNTAGT. The CDR3 sequence: CASSGGQKGDTQYF. The CDR3 bases are TGTGCCAGCAGTGGTGGACAGAAGGGAGATACGCAGTATTTT.

This clone was recorded only once. V usage is TRBV15 and J usage is TRBJ2-5, with a possible D match to TRBD1 (6 bases). The germline V gene encodes CDR1 LNHNV and CDR2 YYDKDF (reference sequence). Trimming removed 11 bases at V and 2 bases at J, with 15 bases between. The CDR3 loop spans 13 amino acids. This CDR3 reads CAAGRQDQETQYF. CDR3 in DNA: TGTGCCGCAGGACGACAGGATCAAGAGACCCAGTACTTC.

Turning to this clone: This CDR3 is also generated by other DNA sequences in the sample. The gene calls are TRBV7-3 and TRBJ2-7, with TRBD1 matching over 9 bases. Germline V lookup: CDR1 SGHTA, CDR2 FQGTGA. Losses at the gene ends were 2 bases for V and 7 bases for J; bases not matched to a gene: 3. CDR3 length: 13 amino acids. This chain's CDR3 is CASSLLTGGEQYF. The CDR3 DNA reads as TGTGCCAGCAGCTTATTGACAGGGGGAGAGCAGTACTTC.

The table lists this clone with a count of one. The rearrangement joins TRBV6-1 to TRBJ1-2, with D maybe TRBD1 (5 bases). This CDR3 is 13 amino acids long. CDR1 MNHNS and CDR2 SASEGT come from the germline V gene. The V gene lost 3 bases and the J gene lost 2 bases, with 7 bases spanning the gap. The CDR3 sequence: CASSERDNYGYTF. In DNA form, the CDR3 reads TGTGCCAGCAGTGAGCGGGACAACTATGGCTACACCTTC.

The V gene is TRBV29-1, the J gene TRBJ1-2; the match to TRBD1 covers 11 bases. Germline V gene data show CDR1 as SQVTM and CDR2 as ANQGSEA. The CDR3 spans 13 residues. Trimming took 7 bases from V and 3 from J; bases not matched to a gene: 4. Here the CDR3 reads CSEGQGADYGYTF. The CDR3 DNA is TGCAGCGAAGGACAGGGGGCCGACTATGGCTACACCTTC. The full variable domain, with the rest looked up from reference TRBV29-1 and TRBJ1-2, is SAVISQKPSRDICQRGTSLTIQCQVDSQVTMMFWYRQQPGQSLTLIATANQGSEATYESGFVIDKFPISRPNLTFSTLTVSNMSPEDSSIYLCSEGQGADYGYTFGSGTRLTVV.

The chain carries TRBV6-5 and TRBJ2-3; the D is unclear. The V end was cut by 5 bases, the J end by 0 bases, with 6 bases between. From germline, CDR1 is MNHEY and CDR2 SVGAGI. The CDR3 length is 13 residues. The CDR3: CASSQTSTDTQYF. The CDR3 DNA sequence: TGTGCCAGCAGTCAGACTAGCACAGATACGCAGTATTTT.

The CDR3 bases are TGTGCCAGCAGCGGGCCGCTTGGCAGGACTGAAGCTTTCTTT. Translation gives CASSGPLGRTEAFF. The chain employs TRBV7-2 and TRBJ1-1, with D unresolved. This CDR3 comprises 14 residues. CDR1 is SGHTA, CDR2 FQGNSA, per germline. V lost 5 bases and J 5 bases, leaving 15 bases between the germline ends.